This T cell receptor beta chain was found in a study of CD8+CD57+ T cells in acquired aplastic anemia. For sequencing, patients were chosen who had shown expansion of CD8+CD57+ cells by flow cytometry. Trimming removed 3 bases from V and 7 bases from J; junction bases left unmatched: 12. Germline V gene data show CDR1 as DFQATT and CDR2 as SNEGSKA (reference sequence). CDR3 size: 17 residues. Genomic DNA templated the TCR beta VDJ and CDR3 profiling. TCRdb independently ran MiXCR on the reads; one entry per CDR3 protein. The sample has 250,000 to 300,000 distinct CDR3 sequences; around three fifths are singletons.

What was sequenced was sorted CD4+, CD8+, or CD8+CD57+ T cells (not recorded which) from PBMCs. The chain employs TRBV20-1 and TRBJ2-1; 13 nucleotides align to TRBD2. This receptor was taken from a human donor with aplastic anemia. CDR3 sequence reads: CSARPTSGRFSGNEQFF. The CDR3, as DNA: TGCAGTGCTAGGCCGACTAGCGGGAGGTTTTCGGGGAATGAGCAGTTCTTC.